The next 12 T cell receptor beta chains were all read from a single sample in a study of CD8+ T cells in alopecia areata. TCR sequencing used cDNA made by reverse transcription of extracted RNA. TCRdb keeps only in-frame clones here, not all; method: immunoSEQ multiplex PCR. The repertoire holds over 70,000 clones, with around two thirds as singletons. Treatment in this sample: oral pan-JAK inhibitor, 5-10 mg twice daily. Sequencing was performed on CD8+ T cells sorted from blood, taken at week 24, from a patient treated with tofacitinib. The receptor source for this set is a human donor with alopecia areata.

This chain uses TRBV5-6 with TRBJ2-1; D gene ambiguous. CDR3 size: 12 residues. The V gene lost 0 bases and the J gene lost 5 bases, with 3 bases spanning the gap. Germline CDR1 is SGHDT and CDR2 is YYEEEE. The CDR3 DNA follows: TGTGCCAGCAGCTTGGTGGACAATGAGCAGTTCTTC. It yields the protein CASSLVDNEQFF.

This clone was seen once. The chain links TRBV7-2 to TRBJ2-2, with 13 bases that match TRBD2. V lost 6 bases to trimming and J lost 5 bases; unmatched junction nucleotides: 3. Germline lookup yields CDR1 SGHTA and CDR2 FQGNSA. The CDR3 has 15 amino acids. The CDR3 sequence: CASRLLAGGTGELFF. CDR3 nucleotide sequence: TGTGCCAGCAGATTACTAGCGGGGGGGACCGGGGAGCTGTTTTTT.

The CDR3 nucleotides read TGCGCCAGCAGCTTAATGGGGGATGACCGGAATGAGCAGTTCTTC. Amino acid sequence: CASSLMGDDRNEQFF. The rearrangement joins TRBV5-1 to TRBJ2-1; D may correspond to TRBD1 or TRBD2 (5 bases each). The CDR3 runs 15 residues. Looked up from germline, CDR1 is SGHRS and CDR2 is YFSETQ. With 2 bases removed from V and 7 bases from J, the gap between germline ends came to 16 bases.

The chain uses TRBV19 and TRBJ2-5; possible D gene TRBD2, 5 bases. The CDR3 has 12 residues. CDR1 and CDR2 (germline): LNHDA, SQIVND (reference sequence). V lost 7 bases and J 5 bases, leaving 11 bases between the germline ends. In nucleotides, the CDR3 is TGTGCCAGTAATCGGGGTCGGGAGACCCAGTACTTC. Protein sequence: CASNRGRETQYF.

The CDR3 nucleotides are TGTGCCAGCAGCCCGGGACACACAGATACGCAGTATTTT. Amino acid sequence: CASSPGHTDTQYF. The chain uses TRBV7-2 and TRBJ2-3; a possible D gene is TRBD1 (6 bases). The CDR3 contains 13 residues. Trimming took 5 bases from V and 2 from J, leaving 8 bases between them. Germline CDR1 reads SGHTA; CDR2 reads FQGNSA.

This clone was found once. The chain employs TRBV5-6 and TRBJ2-7, with 8 nucleotides matching TRBD1. The V gene's germline CDR1 is SGHDT and CDR2 YYEEEE. Losses at the gene ends were 0 bases for V and 5 bases for J; bases not matched to a gene: 7. The CDR3 has 15 residues. Here the CDR3 DNA reads TGTGCCAGCAGCTTGGAATTTGGACAGGGCGACGAGCAGTACTTC. Residues: CASSLEFGQGDEQYF.

This clone is a singleton in its sample. The chain couples TRBV29-1 to TRBJ1-1, with D perhaps matching TRBD1 (6 bases). V was clipped by 5 bases and J by 2 bases, with 12 bases between them. The length of the CDR3 is 13 residues. Germline CDR1 SQVTM, CDR2 ANQGSEA. CDR3 sequence (DNA): TGCAGCGTTCGTACAGGGTTCAACACTGAAGCTTTCTTT. Amino acid sequence: CSVRTGFNTEAFF.

The chain combines TRBV5-6 with TRBJ2-5; perhaps D is TRBD1 or TRBD2 (5 bases each). Deletions cut 0 bases from V and 0 bases from J, with 6 bases between. The germline CDR1 and CDR2 sequences are SGHDT and YYEEEE. The CDR3 is 14 amino acids. The CDR3 protein is CASSLGGYQETQYF. The CDR3 DNA reads as TGTGCCAGCAGCTTGGGGGGGTACCAAGAGACCCAGTACTTC.

The chain is built from TRBV27 and TRBJ1-2; 9 bases are shared with TRBD1. V shed 8 bases, J shed 5 bases, and the junction held 9 bases outside the gene matches. This CDR3 is 14 amino acids long. Germline values: CDR1 MNHEY, CDR2 SMNVEV (reference sequence). In nucleotides, the CDR3 is TGTGCCAGCGGAAACCGCGGGACAGGGTATGGCTACACCTTC. Translated: CASGNRGTGYGYTF.

This chain connects TRBV7-9 to TRBJ2-7; TRBD2 might be the D (5 bases). CDR3 length equals 13 residues. From germline, CDR1 is SEHNR and CDR2 FQNEAQ (reference sequence). The ends were cut back, 1 base at V and 4 bases at J, with 8 bases in the middle. CDR3 sequence: CASSLERDYEQYF. CDR3 DNA sequence: TGTGCCAGCAGCTTAGAACGGGATTACGAGCAGTACTTC. Complete variable domain (other parts from reference TRBV7-9 and TRBJ2-7): DTGVSQNPRHKITKRGQNVTFRCDPISEHNRLYWYRQTLGQGPEFLTYFQNEAQLEKSRLLSDRFSAERPKGSFSTLEIQRTEQGDSAMYLCASSLERDYEQYFGPGTRLTVT.

The chain couples TRBV9 to TRBJ1-2; D is perhaps TRBD1 (6 bases). The CDR3 consists of 14 residues. Trimming removed 3 bases from V and 6 bases from J, with 15 bases in between. Looked up from germline, CDR1 is SGDLS and CDR2 is YYNGEE. The CDR3: CASSDFQGLHGYTF. CDR3 bases: TGTGCCAGCAGCGACTTCCAGGGGTTACATGGCTACACCTTC.

The chain recombines TRBV4-3 with TRBJ2-2; tentatively, D is TRBD1 or TRBD2 (8 bases each). V was pared by 3 bases and J by 4 bases, with 15 bases between. This CDR3 has 16 residues. The germline V gene has CDR1 LGHNA and CDR2 YSLEER. The CDR3 loop reads CASSHSGTGATGELFF. CDR3 nucleotides: TGCGCCAGCAGCCATAGCGGGACAGGTGCCACCGGGGAGCTGTTTTTT.